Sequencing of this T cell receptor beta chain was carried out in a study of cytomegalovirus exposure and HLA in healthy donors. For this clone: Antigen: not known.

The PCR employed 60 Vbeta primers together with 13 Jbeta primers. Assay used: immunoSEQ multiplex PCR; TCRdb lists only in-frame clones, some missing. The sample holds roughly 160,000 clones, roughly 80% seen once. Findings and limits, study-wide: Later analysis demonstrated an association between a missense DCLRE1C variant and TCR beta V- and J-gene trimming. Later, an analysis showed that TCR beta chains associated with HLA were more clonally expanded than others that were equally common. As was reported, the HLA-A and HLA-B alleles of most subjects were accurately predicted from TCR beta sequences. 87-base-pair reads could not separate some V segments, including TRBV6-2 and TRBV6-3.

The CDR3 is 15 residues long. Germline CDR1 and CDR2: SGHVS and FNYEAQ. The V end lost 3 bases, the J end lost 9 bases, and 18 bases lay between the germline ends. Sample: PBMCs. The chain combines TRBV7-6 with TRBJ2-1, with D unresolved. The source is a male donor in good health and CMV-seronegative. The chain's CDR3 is CASSLPFGGSSEQFF. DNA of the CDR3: TGTGCCAGCAGCTTGCCCTTTGGCGGCTCGAGTGAGCAGTTCTTC.